This TCR beta chain was captured by sequencing in a study of T cell changes during pregnancy in multiple sclerosis. Generated by immunoSEQ multiplex PCR, the TCRdb table keeps only in-frame clones and is missing some. The profile covers tens of thousands of clones, with around 90% appearing a single time and 2.5% to 3.5% taken by the ten largest. The CDR3 has 15 amino acids. After removal of 1 base from V and 5 bases from J, the junction contained 3 bases not matched to a gene. Germline assignment: CDR1 SGHAT and CDR2 FQNNGV. The clonotype comes from a female donor with multiple sclerosis, enrolled in a pregnancy study. The sequencing used CD8+ T cells from peripheral blood mononuclear cells, collected before pregnancy. The chain couples TRBV11-2 to TRBJ2-5; 11 bases match TRBD2. Here the CDR3 DNA reads TGTGCCAGCAGCTTAGCGACTAGCGGGGTGGAGACCCAGTACTTC. It translates to CASSLATSGVETQYF.